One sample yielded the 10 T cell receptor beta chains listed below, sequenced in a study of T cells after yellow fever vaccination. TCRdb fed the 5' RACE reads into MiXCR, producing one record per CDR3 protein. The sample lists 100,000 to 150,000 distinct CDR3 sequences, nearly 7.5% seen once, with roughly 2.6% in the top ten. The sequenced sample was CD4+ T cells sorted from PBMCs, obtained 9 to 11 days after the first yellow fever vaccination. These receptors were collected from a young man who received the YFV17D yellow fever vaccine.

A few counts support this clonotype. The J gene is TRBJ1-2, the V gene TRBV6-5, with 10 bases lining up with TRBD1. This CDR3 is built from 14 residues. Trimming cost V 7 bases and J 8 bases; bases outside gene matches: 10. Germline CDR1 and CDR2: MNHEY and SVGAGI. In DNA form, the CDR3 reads TGTGCCAGCACTCCGGGACAGGGGTTGAGGGGCTACACCTTC. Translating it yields CASTPGQGLRGYTF.

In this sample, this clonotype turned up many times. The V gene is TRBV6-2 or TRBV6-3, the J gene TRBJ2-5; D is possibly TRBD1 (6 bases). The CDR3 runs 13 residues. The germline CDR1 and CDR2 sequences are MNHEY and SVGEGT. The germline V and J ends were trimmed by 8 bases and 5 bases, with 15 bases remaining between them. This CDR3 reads CASRDTGRETQYF. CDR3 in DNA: TGTGCCAGCCGGGACACCGGTAGGGAGACCCAGTACTTC.

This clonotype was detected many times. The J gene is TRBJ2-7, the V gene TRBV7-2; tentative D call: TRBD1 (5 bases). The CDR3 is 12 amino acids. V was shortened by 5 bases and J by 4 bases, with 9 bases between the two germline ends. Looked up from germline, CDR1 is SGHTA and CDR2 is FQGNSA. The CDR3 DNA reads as TGTGCCAGCAGCCCAGGGTATTACGAGCAGTACTTC. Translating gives CASSPGYYEQYF.

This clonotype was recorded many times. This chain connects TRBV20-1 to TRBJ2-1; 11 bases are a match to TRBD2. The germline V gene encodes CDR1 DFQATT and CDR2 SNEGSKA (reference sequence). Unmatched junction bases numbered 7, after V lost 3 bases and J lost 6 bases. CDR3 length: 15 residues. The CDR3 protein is CSARPGLADLNEQFF. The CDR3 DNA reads TGCAGTGCTAGGCCGGGACTAGCGGACCTCAATGAGCAGTTCTTC.

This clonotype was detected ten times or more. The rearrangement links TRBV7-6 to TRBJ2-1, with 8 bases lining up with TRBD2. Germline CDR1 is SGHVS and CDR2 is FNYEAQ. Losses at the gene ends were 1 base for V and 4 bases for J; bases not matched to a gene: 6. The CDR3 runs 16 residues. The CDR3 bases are TGTGCCAGCAGCTTAGACCGAGCGGGGGCTTACAATGAGCAGTTCTTC. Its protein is CASSLDRAGAYNEQFF.

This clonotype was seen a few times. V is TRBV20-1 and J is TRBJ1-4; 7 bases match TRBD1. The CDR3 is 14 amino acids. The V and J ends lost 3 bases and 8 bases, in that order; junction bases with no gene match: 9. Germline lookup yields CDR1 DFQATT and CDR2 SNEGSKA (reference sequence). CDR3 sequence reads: CSARLPGTEEKLFF. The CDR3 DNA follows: TGCAGTGCTAGGTTGCCCGGGACAGAGGAAAAACTGTTTTTT.

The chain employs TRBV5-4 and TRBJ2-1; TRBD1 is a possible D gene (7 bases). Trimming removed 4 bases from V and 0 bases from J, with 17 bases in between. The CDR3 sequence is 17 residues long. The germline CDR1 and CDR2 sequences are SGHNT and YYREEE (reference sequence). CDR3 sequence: CASSRGTAKSSYNEQFF. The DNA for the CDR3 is TGTGCCAGCAGCCGGGGGACAGCCAAGAGCTCCTACAATGAGCAGTTCTTC. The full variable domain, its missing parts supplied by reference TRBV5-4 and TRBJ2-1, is ETGVTQSPTHLIKTRGQQVTLRCSSQSGHNTVSWYQQALGQGPQFIFQYYREEENGRGNFPPRFSGLQFPNYSSELNVNALELDDSALYLCASSRGTAKSSYNEQFFGPGTRLTVL.

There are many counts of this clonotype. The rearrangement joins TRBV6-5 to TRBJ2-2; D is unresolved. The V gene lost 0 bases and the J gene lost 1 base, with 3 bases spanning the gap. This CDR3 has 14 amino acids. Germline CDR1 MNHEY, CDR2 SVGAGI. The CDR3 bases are TGTGCCAGCAGTTACTCTTGGAACACCGGGGAGCTGTTTTTT. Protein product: CASSYSWNTGELFF.

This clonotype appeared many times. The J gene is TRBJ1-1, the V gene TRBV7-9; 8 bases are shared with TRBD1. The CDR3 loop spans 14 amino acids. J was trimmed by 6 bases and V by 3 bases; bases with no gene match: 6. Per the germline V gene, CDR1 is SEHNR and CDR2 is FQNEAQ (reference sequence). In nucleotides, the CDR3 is TGTGCCAGCAGCTTGACAGGGGCGGGGGCTGAAGCTTTCTTT. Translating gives CASSLTGAGAEAFF. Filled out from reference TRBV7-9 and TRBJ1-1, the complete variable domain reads DTGVSQNPRHKITKRGQNVTFRCDPISEHNRLYWYRQTLGQGPEFLTYFQNEAQLEKSRLLSDRFSAERPKGSFSTLEIQRTEQGDSAMYLCASSLTGAGAEAFFGQGTRLTVV.

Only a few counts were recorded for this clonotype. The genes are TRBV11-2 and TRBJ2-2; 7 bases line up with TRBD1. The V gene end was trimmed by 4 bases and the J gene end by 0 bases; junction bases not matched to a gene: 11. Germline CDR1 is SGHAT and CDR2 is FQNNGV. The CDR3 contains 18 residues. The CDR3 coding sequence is TGTGCCAGCAGCTCGAGGTTCGGGACAGCATCGAACACCGGGGAGCTGTTTTTT. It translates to CASSSRFGTASNTGELFF.